This TCR beta chain was sequenced for a study of cytomegalovirus exposure and HLA in healthy donors. Study conclusions and caveats: In a later analysis, productive TCRs from donors in an Asian-associated ancestry cluster reportedly carried fewer N-insertions than the cohort mean. The authors assumed roughly uniform sequencing depth across donors for presence/absence analyses. Relative to equally common others, HLA-associated TCR beta chains showed greater clonal expansion in a later analysis.

With respect to this clone: The target antigen is unknown.

CDR3 length equals 15 residues. The germline V gene encodes CDR1 MNHNY and CDR2 SVGAGI (reference sequence). Trimming took off 6 bases at V and 0 bases at J, with 14 bases between the two ends. The PCR employed 60 Vbeta primers together with 13 Jbeta primers. The data were produced by immunoSEQ multiplex PCR, yet TCRdb's version contains in-frame clones alone and is incomplete. Found here are approximately 51,000 clones; the top ten clones hold 25% to 30%. The rearrangement links TRBV6-6 to TRBJ1-1, with a tentative D call TRBD1 (5 bases). The sequence came from a man in his forties in good health and CMV-seropositive. Sequencing used PBMCs. CDR3 nucleotides: TGTGCCAGCAGCCCAGGGTTAGACATGAACACTGAAGCTTTCTTT. As protein: CASSPGLDMNTEAFF.